This TCR beta chain was observed in a study of T cell repertoires in cytomegalovirus infection. This clonotype has at least ten counts. Its matching antigen is unknown. The junction does not match germline at one end; this may be a read error. Study results and limitations: Dominating the ex vivo response were TCR beta clonotypes that were CMV-specific and HLA-C-restricted.

CDR1 is MNHEY, CDR2 SVGEGT, per germline. This CDR3 contains 12 residues. Each CDR3 protein is one row after TCRdb ran MiXCR on the reads. This table holds roughly 640,000 distinct CDR3 sequences, 20% to 25% found once. The receptor's source is a human donor in good health (CMV status not recorded). Some clones in this sample may be carry-over from other donors' samples. The chain carries TRBV6-2 or TRBV6-3 and TRBJ2-1; D gene ambiguous. Sequences were obtained from CD8+ T cells from PBMCs. The CDR3 nucleotides are TGTGCCAGCAGTTACTCCGACAATGAGCAGTTCTTC. It translates to CASSYSDNEQFF.